The clone carrying this TCR beta chain has ten or more counts. Its antigen is as yet unknown. This record comes from a study of CD8 T cells in ankylosing spondylitis. One entry per CDR3 protein, called by TCRdb with MiXCR from the 5' RACE reads. The table has roughly 35,000 distinct CDR3 sequences, around an eighth seen once. The germline V gene has CDR1 MGHRA and CDR2 YSYEKL. The CDR3 has 16 amino acids. The V gene end was trimmed by 6 bases and the J gene end by 2 bases; junction bases not matched to a gene: 9. Whole-study results and caveats: In peripheral blood, disease-linked CD8+ clones occurred at relatively low frequencies. Seemingly distinctive of ankylosing spondylitis blood was a TCR beta motif formed by eight highly homologous variants. Several of the motif variants were reported before in synovial fluid and blood from reactive arthritis. Reported data indicate significant enrichment of disease-linked clones within matched ankylosing spondylitis synovial fluid.

The sequence derives from a male donor with ankylosing spondylitis. The chain employs TRBV4-1 and TRBJ2-2; 7 nucleotides match TRBD1. Sequencing was performed on synovial fluid, either unsorted or a sorted T cell fraction (not recorded which). The CDR3 loop is CASRREGARNTGELFF. The CDR3 DNA reads TGCGCCAGCAGGCGAGAGGGGGCCCGAAACACCGGGGAGCTGTTTTTT.